A single sample gave rise to the 22 T cell receptor beta chains below, sequenced in a study of OX40 agonist ivuxolimab in advanced cancers. Produced via immunoSEQ multiplex PCR; TCRdb's table is partial and in-frame only. The sample lists 35,000 to 40,000 clones; under 90% were seen once. The sequencing used CD4+ or CD8+ T cells sorted from blood, collected in a trial of the OX40 agonist ivuxolimab. The origin of the receptors is an adult with an advanced solid tumor such as melanoma, head and neck, liver or kidney cancer.

This chain uses TRBV7-3 with TRBJ2-2, with D uncertain. V gave up 5 bases and J gave up 4 bases, with 17 bases separating them. The CDR3 covers 16 residues. Germline lookup yields CDR1 SGHTA and CDR2 FQGTGA. In DNA, the CDR3 is TGTGCCAGCAGCCATTCCTTGGCAGTAGGCACCGGGGAGCTGTTTTTT. Its translation is CASSHSLAVGTGELFF. The variable domain in full, completed from reference TRBV7-3 and TRBJ2-2, reads GAGVSQTPSNKVTEKGKYVELRCDPISGHTALYWYRQSLGQGPEFLIYFQGTGAADDSGLPNDRFFAVRPEGSVSTLKIQRTERGDSAVYLCASSHSLAVGTGELFFGEGSRLTVL.

This chain connects TRBV10-3 to TRBJ2-1; 10 positions agree with TRBD2. From germline, CDR1 is ENHRY and CDR2 SYGVKD. The CDR3 is 18 amino acids. The trim removed 10 bases at V and 0 bases at J, leaving 15 bases unmatched. CDR3 sequence reads: CATAGLAEMPHSYNEQFF. The CDR3 DNA follows: TGTGCCACCGCCGGACTAGCGGAAATGCCTCACTCCTACAATGAGCAGTTCTTC.

This chain uses TRBV4-1 with TRBJ1-4; 9 bases match TRBD1. J lost 8 bases, V lost 4 bases, and 5 bases had no gene match. Germline-derived CDR1 and CDR2 are MGHRA and YSYEKL. CDR3 length equals 14 residues. The CDR3 is CASSPLTGGEKLFF. DNA for the CDR3: TGCGCCAGCAGCCCGCTGACAGGGGGGGAAAAACTGTTTTTT.

The chain joins TRBV28 to TRBJ2-3; 11 bases map to TRBD2. This CDR3 is 16 amino acids long. Looked up from germline, CDR1 is MDHEN and CDR2 is SYDVKM. The V segment lost 3 bases and the J segment 6 bases; nucleotides outside the gene matches: 8. CDR3 sequence (DNA): TGTGCCAGCAGTTTCCCTAGCGGGAGGTTTGGTGATACGCAGTATTTT. Amino acids: CASSFPSGRFGDTQYF.

The rearrangement links TRBV11-3 to TRBJ2-3; a possible D gene is TRBD1 (5 bases). Deletions cut 4 bases from V and 4 bases from J, with 15 bases between. This CDR3 has 15 amino acids. Germline V gene sequence: CDR1 SGHNT, CDR2 YENEEA. Here the CDR3 reads CASSSREGVPDTQYF. The CDR3 DNA reads TGTGCCAGCAGCTCCAGGGAAGGGGTGCCAGATACGCAGTATTTT.

CDR3 amino acids: CASSPGQGGYEQYF. CDR3 coding DNA: TGTGCCAGCAGCCCGGGACAGGGGGGATACGAGCAGTACTTC. The chain recombines TRBV13 with TRBJ2-7, with 11 bases that match TRBD1. The CDR3 consists of 14 residues. Germline-derived CDR1 and CDR2 are PRHDT and FYEKMQ (reference sequence). Germline trimming cut 5 bases from V and 4 bases from J; bases unmatched to any gene: 4.

The V call is TRBV6-1, the J call TRBJ1-1; D is possibly TRBD1 (5 bases). Trimming removed 4 bases at V and 0 bases at J, with 12 bases between. Germline CDR1 is MNHNS and CDR2 is SASEGT. This CDR3 comprises 15 residues. CDR3 loop: CASSAWGALNTEAFF. The DNA for the CDR3 is TGTGCCAGCAGTGCGTGGGGCGCCTTGAACACTGAAGCTTTCTTT.

The gene calls are TRBV5-8 and TRBJ2-7; D perhaps matches TRBD2 (6 bases). This CDR3 comprises 13 residues. Per germline, CDR1 SGHTS and CDR2 YDEGEE. Trimming cost V 3 bases and J 6 bases, with 13 bases left between them. CDR3 coding DNA: TGTGCCAGCAGCTGGGCGGGAAACGGCGAGCAGTACTTC. Protein sequence: CASSWAGNGEQYF.

The V and J genes are TRBV5-6 and TRBJ2-5; TRBD2 might be the D (6 bases). Germline V gene data show CDR1 as SGHDT and CDR2 as YYEEEE. There are 15 residues in the CDR3. V was pared by 4 bases and J by 5 bases, with 18 bases between. The CDR3 reads CASSPIPGEWETQYF. For the CDR3, the DNA is TGTGCCAGCAGCCCCATTCCGGGAGAGTGGGAGACCCAGTACTTC.

The chain is built from TRBV9 and TRBJ2-7; 8 positions match TRBD2. V lost 3 bases and J lost 2; bases outside the gene matches: 7. The germline CDR1 and CDR2 sequences are SGDLS and YYNGEE. CDR3 length: 15 residues. The CDR3 here is CASSAFAGGTYEQYF. CDR3 coding DNA: TGTGCCAGCAGCGCTTTTGCGGGGGGAACCTACGAGCAGTACTTC. Filled out from reference TRBV9 and TRBJ2-7, the complete variable domain reads DSGVTQTPKHLITATGQRVTLRCSPRSGDLSVYWYQQSLDQGLQFLIQYYNGEERAKGNILERFSAQQFPDLHSELNLSSLELGDSALYFCASSAFAGGTYEQYFGPGTRLTVT.

The CDR3 DNA is TGTGCCAGCAGTTTAGAGTACAGGGGCCAAGAGACCCAGTACTTC. Amino acids: CASSLEYRGQETQYF. The chain combines TRBV28 with TRBJ2-5, with 7 bases matching TRBD1. This CDR3 has 15 amino acids. CDR1 MDHEN and CDR2 SYDVKM come from the germline V gene. V was pared by 2 bases and J by 1 base, with 4 bases of the junction left unmatched.

The rearrangement links TRBV27 to TRBJ2-3, with TRBD2 matching 11 bases. The germline gives CDR1 MNHEY, CDR2 SMNVEV (reference sequence). The CDR3 runs 15 residues. The V and J ends lost 6 bases and 4 bases, in that order; junction bases with no gene match: 6. As DNA, the CDR3 is TGTGCCAGCAGGTTAGCGGGGGGGTCCGCAGATACGCAGTATTTT. Encoded protein: CASRLAGGSADTQYF.

The rearrangement uses TRBV27 and TRBJ1-3; D perhaps matches TRBD1 (5 bases). Germline V gene sequence: CDR1 MNHEY, CDR2 SMNVEV (reference sequence). This CDR3 contains 15 residues. Trimming took 5 bases from V and 3 from J, leaving 14 bases between them. CDR3 in DNA: TGTGCCAGCAGTCCGCCCAGCCAGGGTGGAAACACCATATATTTT. This encodes CASSPPSQGGNTIYF.

This clone occurred once. V is TRBV13 and J is TRBJ2-3; 11 bases agree with TRBD2. V shed 5 bases, J shed 4 bases, and the junction held 8 bases outside the gene matches. Germline V gene data show CDR1 as PRHDT and CDR2 as FYEKMQ (reference sequence). This CDR3 is built from 16 residues. The CDR3 loop is CASSHPGSGGADTQYF. In nucleotides, the CDR3 is TGTGCCAGCAGCCACCCTGGTAGCGGGGGGGCAGATACGCAGTATTTT.

V is TRBV9 and J is TRBJ2-5; the D gene is possibly TRBD1 (6 bases). V was cut by 3 bases and J by 1 base, with 10 bases left in between. The CDR3 runs 14 residues. Germline lookup yields CDR1 SGDLS and CDR2 YYNGEE. CDR3 loop: CASSDGTIQETQYF. CDR3 in DNA: TGTGCCAGCAGCGACGGGACAATCCAAGAGACCCAGTACTTC.

The V and J genes are TRBV15 and TRBJ2-3; 7 bases are shared with TRBD1. Trimming took 9 bases from V and 0 from J; bases not matched to a gene: 3. The CDR3 length is 13 residues. Germline CDR1 LNHNV, CDR2 YYDKDF (reference sequence). The CDR3 loop reads CATMGQSTDTQYF. CDR3 nucleotide sequence: TGTGCCACGATGGGACAGAGCACAGATACGCAGTATTTT.

The V gene is TRBV11-2, the J gene TRBJ1-1, with 8 bases identical to TRBD1. Losses at the gene ends were 5 bases for V and 4 bases for J; bases not matched to a gene: 6. Germline loops: CDR1 SGHAT, CDR2 FQNNGV. The CDR3 is 14 residues long. The CDR3 loop reads CASSLGTGATEAFF. In DNA form, the CDR3 reads TGTGCCAGCAGCCTAGGGACAGGAGCCACTGAAGCTTTCTTT.

This chain links TRBV9 with TRBJ2-1, with 8 bases that match TRBD2. The J segment lost 4 bases and the V segment lost 7 bases, leaving 13 bases of the junction unmatched. The CDR3 totals 16 residues. CDR1 is SGDLS, CDR2 YYNGEE, per germline. The CDR3 bases are TGTGCCAGCGGGGGGAGCGCTAGCGGGTTATACAATGAGCAGTTCTTC. It specifies CASGGSASGLYNEQFF.

V is TRBV28 and J is TRBJ2-1, with 9 bases lining up with TRBD2. Looked up from germline, CDR1 is MDHEN and CDR2 is SYDVKM. Germline trimming cut 5 bases from V and 0 bases from J; bases unmatched to any gene: 14. The CDR3 length is 19 residues. The CDR3 DNA sequence: TGTGCCAGCAGTATGGGACTAGCAAGGAGCCCATTCTCCTACAATGAGCAGTTCTTC. Translating it yields CASSMGLARSPFSYNEQFF.

The V call is TRBV2, the J call TRBJ2-1, with a possible D match to TRBD1 (6 bases). This CDR3 has 13 amino acids. Germline values: CDR1 SNHLY, CDR2 FYNNEI. V was shortened by 3 bases and J by 9 bases, with 12 bases between the two germline ends. CDR3 loop: CASSDYPGAEQFF. The CDR3 nucleotides read TGTGCCAGCAGTGACTATCCAGGGGCTGAGCAGTTCTTC.

The chain carries TRBV28 and TRBJ2-7, with D perhaps TRBD1 or TRBD2 (5 bases each). Germline CDR1 reads MDHEN; CDR2 reads SYDVKM. V was pared by 3 bases and J by 0 bases, with 9 bases between. The CDR3 totals 14 residues. The CDR3 DNA reads as TGTGCCAGCAGTTTGGCCGGGACCTCCTACGAGCAGTACTTC. Encoded protein: CASSLAGTSYEQYF.

The genes are TRBV9 and TRBJ2-3; 7 nucleotides align to TRBD2. The V segment lost 3 bases and the J segment 0 bases; nucleotides outside the gene matches: 4. The CDR3 is 15 residues long. Per germline, CDR1 SGDLS and CDR2 YYNGEE. The CDR3 loop is CASSASGTSTDTQYF. The CDR3 nucleotides read TGTGCCAGCAGCGCCAGCGGGACTAGCACAGATACGCAGTATTTT. Full variable domain (remainder filled in from reference TRBV9 and TRBJ2-3): DSGVTQTPKHLITATGQRVTLRCSPRSGDLSVYWYQQSLDQGLQFLIQYYNGEERAKGNILERFSAQQFPDLHSELNLSSLELGDSALYFCASSASGTSTDTQYFGPGTRLTVL.